The 8 T cell receptor beta chains in this list originate from one sample, sequenced in a study of shared clonotypes between healthy human individuals. Only in-frame clones appear in the TCRdb table, and some are missing; sequencing was by immunoSEQ multiplex PCR. Of approximately 2.3 million clones detected, approximately 95% appear once; the ten largest clones hold 0.39%. Input material: naive CD4+ T cells from PBMCs. Subset reported: CD45RA+ positively selected. All receptors derive from a man aged 18 to 35 in good health. Some clones in this sample may be carry-over from other donors' samples.

This sequence joins TRBV6-5 and TRBJ2-7; 8 nucleotides agree with TRBD1. The CDR3 is made up of 15 amino acids. J lost 5 bases, V lost 6 bases, and 12 bases had no gene match. Germline CDR1 and CDR2: MNHEY and SVGAGI. The CDR3 region has the DNA TGTGCCAGCAGCCGAACAGGGGGAGGAAGGCACGAGCAGTACTTC. Protein product: CASSRTGGGRHEQYF.

The chain couples TRBV9 to TRBJ1-2; a possible D gene is TRBD1 (5 bases). This CDR3 has 15 amino acids. The V gene lost 0 bases and the J gene lost 3 bases, with 12 bases spanning the gap. Germline CDR1 and CDR2: SGDLS and YYNGEE. As DNA, the CDR3 is TGTGCCAGCAGCGTAGGTCGTCGGGGGTACTATGGCTACACCTTC. Encoded protein: CASSVGRRGYYGYTF. The full variable domain, rest sourced from reference TRBV9 and TRBJ1-2, is DSGVTQTPKHLITATGQRVTLRCSPRSGDLSVYWYQQSLDQGLQFLIQYYNGEERAKGNILERFSAQQFPDLHSELNLSSLELGDSALYFCASSVGRRGYYGYTFGSGTRLTVV.

The rearrangement uses TRBV18 and TRBJ1-2; 8 bases are shared with TRBD1. V was clipped by 6 bases and J by 1 base; unmatched bases: 4. Germline CDR1 and CDR2: KGHSH and LQKENI. The CDR3 has 14 amino acids. In nucleotides, the CDR3 is TGTGCCAGCTCCCAGGGGGCGAGTAACTATGGCTACACCTTC. Protein: CASSQGASNYGYTF.

The V call is TRBV9, the J call TRBJ1-4; D is unclear. Germline V gene sequence: CDR1 SGDLS, CDR2 YYNGEE. Trimming cost V 2 bases and J 3 bases, with 8 bases left between them. The CDR3 has 14 amino acids. For the CDR3, the DNA is TGTGCCAGCAGCGTGGGGATAGCTAATGAAAAACTGTTTTTT. Its protein product is CASSVGIANEKLFF.

The V gene is TRBV5-4, the J gene TRBJ1-5, with unresolved D. Trimming removed 4 bases at V and 5 bases at J, with 10 bases between. Germline loops: CDR1 SGHNT, CDR2 YYREEE (reference sequence). The CDR3 length is 13 residues. The CDR3 spells CASSKGADQPQHF. The DNA of the CDR3 is TGTGCCAGCAGCAAGGGAGCGGATCAGCCCCAGCATTTT.

This clone was seen a single time. Other nucleotide sequences in the sample specify the same CDR3. The CDR3 coding sequence is TGTGCCAGCAGCTTAGGAGGAGGATCTGGAAACACCATATATTTT. It codes for CASSLGGGSGNTIYF. The chain employs TRBV7-9 and TRBJ1-3; D uncertain. This CDR3 contains 15 residues. The germline V gene encodes CDR1 SEHNR and CDR2 FQNEAQ (reference sequence). V lost 1 base and J 1 base, leaving 8 bases between the germline ends.

The table lists this clone with a few counts. The same CDR3 also results from other DNA sequences found in this sample. The J gene is TRBJ2-1, the V gene TRBV5-1, with D perhaps TRBD1 (6 bases). The V end was cut by 4 bases, the J end by 7 bases, with 9 bases between. CDR3 length: 12 amino acids. Germline lookup yields CDR1 SGHRS and CDR2 YFSETQ. The CDR3 DNA is TGCGCCAGCAGCCCACAGGGAAATGAGCAGTTCTTC. As protein: CASSPQGNEQFF.

Note on this clone: The same CDR3 can be traced to other DNA sequences in this sample. V is TRBV6-1 and J is TRBJ2-7; a weak D match, TRBD1 (5 bases). Germline V gene data show CDR1 as MNHNS and CDR2 as SASEGT. The V and J ends lost 1 base and 0 bases respectively, with 13 bases between them. This CDR3 is built from 16 residues. For the CDR3, the DNA is TGTGCCAGCAGTGAAGTAGGGCAGGGAAGCTCCTACGAGCAGTACTTC. As protein: CASSEVGQGSSYEQYF.